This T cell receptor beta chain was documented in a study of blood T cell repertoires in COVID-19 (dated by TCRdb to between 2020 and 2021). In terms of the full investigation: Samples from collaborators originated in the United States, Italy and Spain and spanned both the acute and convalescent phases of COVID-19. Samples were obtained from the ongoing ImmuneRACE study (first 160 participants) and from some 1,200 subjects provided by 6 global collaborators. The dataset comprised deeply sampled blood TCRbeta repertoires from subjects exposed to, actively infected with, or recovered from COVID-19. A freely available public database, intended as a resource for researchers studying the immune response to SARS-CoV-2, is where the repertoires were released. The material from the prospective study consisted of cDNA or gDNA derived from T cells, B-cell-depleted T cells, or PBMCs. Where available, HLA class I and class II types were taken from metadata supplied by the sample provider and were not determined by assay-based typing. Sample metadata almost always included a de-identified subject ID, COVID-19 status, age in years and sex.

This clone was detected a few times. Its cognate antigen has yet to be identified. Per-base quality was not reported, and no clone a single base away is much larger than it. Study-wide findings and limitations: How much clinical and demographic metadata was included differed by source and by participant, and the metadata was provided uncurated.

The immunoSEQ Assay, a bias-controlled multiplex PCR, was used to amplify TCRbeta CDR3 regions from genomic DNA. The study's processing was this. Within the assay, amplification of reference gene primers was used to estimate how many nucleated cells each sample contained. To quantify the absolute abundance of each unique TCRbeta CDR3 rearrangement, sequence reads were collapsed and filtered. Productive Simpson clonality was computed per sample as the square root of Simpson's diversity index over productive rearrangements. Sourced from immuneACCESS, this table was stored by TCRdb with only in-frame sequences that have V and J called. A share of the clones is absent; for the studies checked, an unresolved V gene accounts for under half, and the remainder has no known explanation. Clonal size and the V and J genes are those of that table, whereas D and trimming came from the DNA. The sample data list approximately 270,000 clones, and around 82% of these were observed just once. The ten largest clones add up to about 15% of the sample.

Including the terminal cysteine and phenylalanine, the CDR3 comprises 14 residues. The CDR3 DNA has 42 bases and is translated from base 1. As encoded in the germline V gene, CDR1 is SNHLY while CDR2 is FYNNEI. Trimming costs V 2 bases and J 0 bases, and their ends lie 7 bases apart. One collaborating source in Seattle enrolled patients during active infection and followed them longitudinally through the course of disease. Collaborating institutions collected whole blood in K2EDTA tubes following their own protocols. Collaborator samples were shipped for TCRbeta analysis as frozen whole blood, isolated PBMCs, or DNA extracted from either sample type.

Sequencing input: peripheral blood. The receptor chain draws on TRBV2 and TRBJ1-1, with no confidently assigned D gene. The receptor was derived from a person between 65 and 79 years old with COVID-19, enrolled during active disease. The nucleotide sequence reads TGTGCCAGCAGTGAAAAGAGATTGAACACTGAAGCTTTCTTT. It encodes CASSEKRLNTEAFF.